These T cell receptor beta chains were read from a single sample in a study of blood T cell repertoires in COVID-19. Assay used: immunoSEQ multiplex PCR; TCRdb lists only in-frame clones, some missing. The table includes 95,000 to 100,000 clones, around 84% detected once. Sequenced sample: peripheral blood. These receptors were taken from a woman aged 70 to 79 with active or convalescent COVID-19. The CDR3 runs from the conserved cysteine through the conserved F or W. The D gene is left open where the match is weak. Rows may omit the clone size; those that give it use once, few, many or a size class.

NA	TRBV28	NA	TRBJ1-4	CASSFQAGREKLFF	TGTGCCAGCAGTTTTCAGGCAGGGAGGGAAAAACTGTTTTTT
TRBD2	TRBV29-1	NA	TRBJ2-5	CSVGSGRSGETQYF	TGCAGCGTTGGTAGCGGGAGGTCAGGAGAGACCCAGTACTTC
NA	TRBV10-3	NA	TRBJ2-3	CATQYRGEGTDTQYF	TGTGCCACGCAATATCGCGGGGAAGGCACAGATACGCAGTATTTT
TRBD2	TRBV18	NA	TRBJ2-7	CASSPPSLAGDYEQYF	TGTGCCAGCTCACCACCGTCACTAGCGGGGGATTACGAGCAGTACTTC
NA	TRBV3-1/TRBV3-2	few	TRBJ1-2	CASSRLTGGYGYTF	TGTGCCAGCAGCCGACTGACAGGCGGCTATGGCTACACCTTC
TRBD1	TRBV4-2	NA	TRBJ2-7	CASSQAAGTAYEQYF	TGTGCCAGCAGCCAAGCAGCCGGGACAGCCTACGAGCAGTACTTC
TRBD1	TRBV3-1/TRBV3-2	NA	TRBJ1-3	CASSLTGKAGNTIYF	TGTGCCAGCAGCTTGACAGGGAAGGCCGGAAACACCATATATTTT
NA	TRBV11-2	NA	TRBJ2-3	CASSPLTTDTQYF	TGTGCCAGCAGCCCCCTGACAACAGATACGCAGTATTTT
TRBD1	TRBV28	NA	TRBJ1-2	CASRPPPGQGDGYTF	TGTGCCAGCAGACCACCTCCGGGACAGGGCGATGGCTACACCTTC
TRBD1	TRBV2	NA	TRBJ2-1	CASSPNRGDEQFF	TGTGCCAGCAGTCCCAACAGGGGCGATGAGCAGTTCTTC
TRBD2	TRBV5-1	NA	TRBJ2-1	CASYPSGLYNNEQFF	TGCGCCAGCTATCCTAGCGGACTCTATAACAATGAGCAGTTCTTC
TRBD2	TRBV9	once	TRBJ2-4	CASSVGGGTTQNIQYF	TGTGCCAGCAGCGTAGGGGGGGGAACCACCCAAAACATTCAGTACTTC
TRBD1	TRBV6-6	NA	TRBJ1-3	CASSLDRVSGNTIYF	TGTGCCAGCAGCCTTGACAGGGTCTCTGGAAACACCATATATTTT
NA	TRBV28	NA	TRBJ1-5	CASTERGGGNQPQHF	TGTGCCAGCACCGAAAGAGGGGGGGGTAATCAGCCCCAGCATTTT
NA	TRBV4-2	NA	TRBJ2-2	CASSQRGGELFF	TGTGCCAGCAGCCAACGGGGCGGGGAGCTGTTTTTT
NA	TRBV12-3/TRBV12-4	NA	TRBJ1-4	CASSPQGGKLFF	TGTGCCAGCAGCCCTCAGGGAGGAAAACTGTTTTTT
TRBD2	TRBV6-2/TRBV6-3	NA	TRBJ2-1	CASSYALSGLVSGEQFF	TGTGCCAGCAGTTACGCGCTTTCGGGACTAGTCTCGGGTGAGCAGTTCTTC
TRBD2	TRBV5-8	NA	TRBJ2-5	CASSFGTSGRYQETQYF	TGTGCCAGCAGCTTCGGGACTAGCGGGAGGTACCAAGAGACCCAGTACTTC
TRBD1	TRBV5-4	NA	TRBJ1-4	CASSLRTGSAEKLFF	TGTGCCAGCAGCCTGCGGACAGGGAGCGCTGAAAAACTGTTTTTT
NA	TRBV5-1	NA	TRBJ2-1	CASSTSSGTPNEQFF	TGCGCCAGCAGCACAAGCTCCGGGACACCCAATGAGCAGTTCTTC
NA	TRBV6-2/TRBV6-3	NA	TRBJ2-5	CASSYSHTPQTDQETQYF	TGTGCCAGCAGTTACTCTCACACTCCCCAGACTGACCAAGAGACCCAGTACTTC
TRBD1	TRBV3-1/TRBV3-2	NA	TRBJ2-7	CASSSRQGVHEQYF	TGTGCCAGCAGTAGTAGACAGGGAGTCCACGAGCAGTACTTC
NA	TRBV6-5	NA	TRBJ1-2	CASSYRHWNYGYTF	TGTGCCAGCAGTTACCGACATTGGAACTATGGCTACACCTTC
TRBD1	TRBV5-1	NA	TRBJ2-7	CASSPVVVGQGSEQYF	TGCGCCAGCAGCCCAGTGGTGGTGGGACAGGGGTCCGAGCAGTACTTC
TRBD1	TRBV19	NA	TRBJ2-2	CASHTGGTGELFF	TGTGCCAGTCATACAGGGGGCACCGGGGAGCTGTTTTTT
NA	TRBV4-1	NA	TRBJ1-5	CASSQAGVQPQHF	TGCGCCAGCAGCCAAGCAGGGGTTCAGCCCCAGCATTTT
TRBD2	TRBV4-1	NA	TRBJ2-7	CASSQMGGTSYEQYF	TGCGCCAGCAGCCAAATGGGGGGGACCTCCTACGAGCAGTACTTC
NA	TRBV6-2/TRBV6-3	NA	TRBJ1-5	CASSAGALGNQPQHF	TGTGCCAGCAGTGCGGGGGCTTTGGGGAATCAGCCCCAGCATTTT
TRBD1	TRBV9	NA	TRBJ2-5	CASSVRDRDWETQYF	TGTGCCAGCAGCGTCAGAGACAGGGATTGGGAGACCCAGTACTTC
NA	TRBV6-5	NA	TRBJ2-7	CASSQDRRPTYEQYF	TGTGCCAGCAGCCAGGACAGACGTCCAACCTACGAGCAGTACTTC
TRBD2	TRBV9	NA	TRBJ2-2	CASSDRTSGNGELFF	TGTGCCAGCAGCGATCGGACTAGCGGGAACGGGGAGCTGTTTTTT
NA	TRBV6-2/TRBV6-3	NA	TRBJ2-3	CASSQKDTQYF	TGTGCCAGCAGTCAAAAAGATACGCAGTATTTT
NA	TRBV28	NA	TRBJ1-1	CASSPQASTEAFF	TGTGCCAGCAGCCCCCAGGCCAGCACTGAAGCTTTCTTT
NA	TRBV28	NA	TRBJ1-2	CASSRGGPNYGYTF	TGTGCCAGCAGTCGGGGGGGCCCTAACTATGGCTACACCTTC
NA	TRBV18	NA	TRBJ2-7	CASSPSNGEQYF	TGTGCCAGCTCACCAAGTAACGGGGAGCAGTACTTC
NA	TRBV19	NA	TRBJ1-4	CASKRGDARNEKLFF	TGTGCCAGTAAACGGGGGGACGCCAGAAATGAAAAACTGTTTTTT
TRBD1	TRBV6-5	NA	TRBJ1-1	CASSSPGQDRDKF	TGTGCCAGCAGTTCTCCGGGACAGGATCGAGATAAGTTT
TRBD2	TRBV5-4	NA	TRBJ2-3	CASSPGTSGYTDTQYF	TGTGCCAGCAGCCCCGGGACTAGCGGATACACAGATACGCAGTATTTT
TRBD1	TRBV24-1	once	TRBJ1-5	CATSDGTGGKTQHF	TGTGCCACCAGTGATGGGACAGGGGGCAAGACCCAGCATTTT
NA	TRBV7-2	NA	TRBJ1-5	CASSQGWGPQPQHF	TGTGCCAGCAGCCAAGGGTGGGGGCCTCAGCCCCAGCATTTT
NA	TRBV15	NA	TRBJ2-1	CATSRDRLLNEQFF	TGTGCCACCAGCAGAGATCGACTGCTCAATGAGCAGTTCTTC
TRBD1	TRBV10-1	few	TRBJ2-7	CASRGTGAFPLVYEQYF	TGCGCCAGCAGGGGGACAGGCGCCTTCCCTCTGGTGTACGAGCAGTACTTC
NA	TRBV5-4	NA	TRBJ2-5	CASSWTTTQETQYF	TGTGCCAGCAGCTGGACTACTACTCAAGAGACCCAGTACTTC
NA	TRBV5-6	NA	TRBJ1-1	CASSSEGQLPLKAFF	TGTGCCAGCAGCTCGGAAGGACAGCTCCCCCTTAAAGCTTTCTTT
NA	TRBV2	NA	TRBJ1-1	CASSNGGRHTEAFF	TGTGCCAGCAGTAACGGGGGACGTCACACTGAAGCTTTCTTT
NA	TRBV7-2	NA	TRBJ1-1	CASSHTGKGTEAFF	TGTGCCAGCAGCCATACAGGGAAGGGCACTGAAGCTTTCTTT
TRBD2	TRBV11-2	NA	TRBJ2-2	CASSLEGGYTGELFF	TGTGCCAGCAGCTTAGAGGGGGGGTACACCGGGGAGCTGTTTTTT
NA	TRBV11-3	NA	TRBJ1-1	CASSSPGGAPLNTEAFF	TGTGCCAGCAGCTCCCCCGGGGGGGCCCCTTTGAACACTGAAGCTTTCTTT
NA	TRBV7-9	NA	TRBJ2-1	CASSLSKNEQFF	TGTGCCAGCAGCTTATCAAAAAATGAGCAGTTCTTC
NA	TRBV5-1	NA	TRBJ2-7	CASSDPQGSYEQYF	TGCGCCAGCAGCGACCCACAGGGTTCCTACGAGCAGTACTTC
NA	TRBV18	NA	TRBJ2-3	CASSPNTDTQYF	TGTGCCAGCTCACCCAACACAGATACGCAGTATTTT
TRBD2	TRBV27	NA	TRBJ2-1	CASILTSGGGEQFF	TGTGCCAGCATCTTAACTAGCGGGGGAGGTGAGCAGTTCTTC